This T cell receptor beta chain was captured in a study of blood T cell repertoires in COVID-19. Some clones are missing from TCRdb's copy, which holds only in-frame ones; the method was immunoSEQ multiplex PCR. The table lists about 670,000 clones, 85% to 90% of them singletons. The ends lost 5 bases at V and 7 bases at J; junction bases unmatched: 9. The CDR3 covers 14 residues. Germline V gene sequence: CDR1 MNHNY, CDR2 SVGAGI (reference sequence). This clonotype originated in a woman younger than 30 with acute or convalescent COVID-19. Sequenced: peripheral blood. The chain carries TRBV6-6 and TRBJ1-2, with TRBD1 matching over 8 bases. The CDR3 nucleotides are TGTGCCAGCAGTCCCGGACAGGGCATACCTGGCTACACCTTC. Its translation: CASSPGQGIPGYTF.